Listed here is a single T cell receptor beta chain. Its target is unknown. The data are from a study of T cells in Graves' hyperthyroidism and ophthalmopathy. Per the germline V gene, CDR1 is MGHDK and CDR2 is SYGVNS. CDR3 length equals 15 residues. Losses at the gene ends were 6 bases for V and 0 bases for J; bases not matched to a gene: 4. The source material, RNA transcripts, was used to amplify TCR beta CDR3 regions. TCR CDR3 regions were first amplified by RT-PCR with HTBI primers. TCRdb reanalysed the multiplex PCR reads using MiXCR and keeps one entry per CDR3 protein. The table has 700,000 to 850,000 distinct CDR3 sequences, under 45% seen once; the top ten hold roughly 30%. Study results and limitations: Blood also held most thyroid clonotypes expanded beyond 0.001.

This clonotype originated in a woman in her forties with Graves' hyperthyroidism. The source material was blood. V gene TRBV25-1 combines with J gene TRBJ1-4; TRBD1 agrees at 7 bases. Written as DNA, the CDR3 is TGTGCCAGCAGCATGGACAGGCCAACTAATGAAAAACTGTTTTTT. Translation gives CASSMDRPTNEKLFF.